What follows is one T cell receptor beta chain and its context. The sample comes from a study of blood T cell repertoires in COVID-19. Study information: Acute-phase and convalescent COVID-19 samples originated in the United States, Italy and Spain.

Sequencing was performed with immunoSEQ multiplex PCR; in TCRdb, only in-frame clones are kept and a portion is missing. The sample lists about 220,000 clones, approximately 85% occurring once. This CDR3 spans 12 amino acids. V dropped 3 bases and J dropped 6; count of bases not matched to a gene: 2. The chain combines TRBV12-3 or TRBV12-4 with TRBJ2-7; 7 bases agree with TRBD2. The specimen sequenced was peripheral blood. The receptor was isolated from an older woman with acute or convalescent COVID-19. CDR3 bases: TGTGCCAGCAGTTTCACGGGAGGCGAGCAGTACTTC. Its translation: CASSFTGGEQYF.